This T cell receptor (beta chain) was observed in a study of cytomegalovirus exposure and HLA in healthy donors. The CDR3 runs 13 residues. From germline, CDR1 is SGHDT and CDR2 YYEEEE. The V end was cut by 0 bases, the J end by 1 base, with 3 bases between. Notes on the study in general: Productive status was seen about 87% or about 30% of the time for most TCR beta V segments in an earlier analysis. Reportedly, HLA-A and HLA-B alleles of most subjects were accurately predicted from TCR beta.

Nominally healthy donors were sampled, though unrecorded immune exposures were likely. Both 60 Vbeta primers and 13 Jbeta primers went into the PCR. Produced via immunoSEQ multiplex PCR; TCRdb's table is partial and in-frame only. Here the sample spans under 150,000 clones, approximately 60% being singletons. Concerning this clone: Its matching antigen is unknown. Other nucleotide sequences from this sample produce the same CDR3.

This chain connects TRBV5-6 to TRBJ2-3, with D unclear. This TCR derives from a woman between 40 and 50 years old in good health and CMV-seronegative. Sequences were obtained from PBMCs. The CDR3 spells CASSLERTDTQYF. CDR3 sequence (DNA): TGTGCCAGCAGCTTGGAGCGCACAGATACGCAGTATTTT.